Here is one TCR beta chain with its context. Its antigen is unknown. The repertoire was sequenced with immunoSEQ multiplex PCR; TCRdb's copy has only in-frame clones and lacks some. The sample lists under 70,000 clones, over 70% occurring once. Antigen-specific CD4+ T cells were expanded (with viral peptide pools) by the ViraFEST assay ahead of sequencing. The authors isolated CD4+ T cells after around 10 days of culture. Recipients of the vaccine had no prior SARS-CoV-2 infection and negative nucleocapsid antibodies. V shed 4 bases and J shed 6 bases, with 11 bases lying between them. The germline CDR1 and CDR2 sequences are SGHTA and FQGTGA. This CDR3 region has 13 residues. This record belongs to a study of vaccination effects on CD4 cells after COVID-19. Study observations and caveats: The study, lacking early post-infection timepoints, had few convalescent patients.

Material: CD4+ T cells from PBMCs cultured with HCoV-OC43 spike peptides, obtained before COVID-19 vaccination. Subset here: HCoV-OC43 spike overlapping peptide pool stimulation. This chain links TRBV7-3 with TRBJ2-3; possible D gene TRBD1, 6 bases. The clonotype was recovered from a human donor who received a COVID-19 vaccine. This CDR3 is CASSSQGSDTQYF. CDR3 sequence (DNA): TGTGCCAGCAGCTCCCAGGGGTCCGATACGCAGTATTTT.